This is a list of T cell receptor beta chains from one sample in a study of blood T cell repertoires in COVID-19. Repertoires were generated with immunoSEQ multiplex PCR, while TCRdb's copy carries only in-frame clones and drops some. The repertoire holds about 270,000 clones, with 65% to 90% as singletons. Material: peripheral blood. These receptors originate from a woman aged 60 to 75 with active or convalescent COVID-19. The CDR3 runs from the conserved cysteine through the conserved F or W. The D gene is left open where the match is weak. Size tells how often a clone was seen (once, few, many) or the class of an expanded clone, and some rows leave it out.

TRBJ2-3 few TRBV5-1 . TGCGCCAGCAGCTTGGATAGGGGGATGGTAGATACGCAGTATTTT CASSLDRGMVDTQYF
TRBJ1-6 . TRBV6-5 TRBD1 TGTGCCAGCCTAGAGGGACAGGGGACGGGTTCACCCCTCCACTTT CASLEGQGTGSPLHF
TRBJ2-3 . TRBV9 TRBD2 TGTGCCAGCAGTTACGGGGTATCTAGCGGGGCCGCTAGCACAGATACGCAGTATTTT CASSYGVSSGAASTDTQYF
TRBJ1-5 . TRBV18 . TGTGCCAGCTCACCACAAATAGGGGGTCAATATCAGCCCCAGCATTTT CASSPQIGGQYQPQHF
TRBJ2-3 . TRBV7-9 TRBD2 TGTGCCAGCAGCTTAGTCTGGTCTAGCGGGGGGCCTAGCACAGATACGCAGTATTTT CASSLVWSSGGPSTDTQYF
TRBJ1-3 . TRBV2 TRBD1 TGTGCCAGCAGGGGACAGCCTGGAAACACCATATATTTT CASRGQPGNTIYF
TRBJ1-2 . TRBV11-2 TRBD1 TGTGCCAGCAGCTGGGGCGGACAGGGAGGGATGCTATATGGCTACACCTTC CASSWGGQGGMLYGYTF
TRBJ2-7 . TRBV19 . TGTGCCAGTAGTGCGGAGAACTACGAGCAGTACTTC CASSAENYEQYF
TRBJ1-2 . TRBV2 TRBD1 TGTGCCACACAGGGGGCTAACTATGGCTACACCTTC CATQGANYGYTF
TRBJ1-2 . TRBV10-3 . TGTGCCATCAGTGAGAGTGGGGGGGAAATCTATGGCTACACCTTC CAISESGGEIYGYTF
TRBJ2-3 . TRBV7-2 . TGTGCCAGCAGCGTTGGCGGAATTCTCACAGATACGCAGTATTTT CASSVGGILTDTQYF
TRBJ1-2 . TRBV12-3/TRBV12-4 . TGTGCCAGCAGTTTCCGGAGACTTCATGGCTACACCTTC CASSFRRLHGYTF
TRBJ1-1 . TRBV12-5 . TGTGCTAGTGCTTTTTGGGGGGGTCTAAGTGAAGCTTTCTTT CASAFWGGLSEAFF
TRBJ1-1 . TRBV6-5 . TGTGCCAGCAGTTACTCGTCGGGGTATACTGAAGCTTTCTTT CASSYSSGYTEAFF
TRBJ1-6 . TRBV3-1/TRBV3-2 . TGTGCCAGCAGCCACCCTCGGACAGAGTATAATTCACCCCTCCACTTT CASSHPRTEYNSPLHF